The 20 T cell receptor beta chains below were found in one sample sequenced in a study of T cell responses to AZD1222 COVID-19 vaccine. Here immunoSEQ multiplex PCR was the method, and the copy in TCRdb shows in-frame clones only, minus some. The profile shows tens of thousands of clones, about 89% of them singletons. Sequencing used peripheral blood, obtained 28 days after the second AZD1222 dose. Every receptor here comes from an adult who received the AZD1222 COVID-19 vaccine.

The V gene is TRBV29-1, the J gene TRBJ2-5, with 9 bases that match TRBD2. The CDR3 totals 14 residues. Germline V gene data show CDR1 as SQVTM and CDR2 as ANQGSEA. The V segment lost 6 bases and the J segment 2 bases; nucleotides outside the gene matches: 7. CDR3 coding DNA: TGCAGCGTCGGCACTAGCGGGCGACAAGAGACCCAGTACTTC. Protein sequence: CSVGTSGRQETQYF.

The J gene is TRBJ2-3, the V gene TRBV7-2; tentatively, D is TRBD2 (5 bases). V lost 7 bases, J lost 7 bases, and 21 bases lay in between. Germline lookup yields CDR1 SGHTA and CDR2 FQGNSA. CDR3 length: 15 residues. The CDR3 loop is CASTHPGKEVNTQYF. The CDR3, as DNA: TGTGCCAGCACCCACCCCGGGAAGGAGGTTAATACGCAGTATTTT. Filled out from reference TRBV7-2 and TRBJ2-3, the complete variable domain reads GAGVSQSPSNKVTEKGKDVELRCDPISGHTALYWYRQSLGQGLEFLIYFQGNSAPDKSGLPSDRFSAERTGGSVSTLTIQRTQQEDSAVYLCASTHPGKEVNTQYFGPGTRLTVL.

The chain employs TRBV7-2 and TRBJ2-3; D possibly corresponds to TRBD2 (5 bases). The germline V and J ends were trimmed by 5 bases and 5 bases, with 11 bases remaining between them. The CDR3 is 13 residues long. Germline V gene sequence: CDR1 SGHTA, CDR2 FQGNSA. CDR3 nucleotides: TGTGCCAGCAGCCTCCGACTACAAGATACGCAGTATTTT. This codes for CASSLRLQDTQYF. The variable domain in full, with the rest retrieved from reference TRBV7-2 and TRBJ2-3, is GAGVSQSPSNKVTEKGKDVELRCDPISGHTALYWYRQSLGQGLEFLIYFQGNSAPDKSGLPSDRFSAERTGGSVSTLTIQRTQQEDSAVYLCASSLRLQDTQYFGPGTRLTVL.

The chain employs TRBV5-4 and TRBJ1-2, with a tentative D call TRBD1 (5 bases). Between the trimmed V and J ends, which lost 5 bases and 2 bases, there was a span of 10 bases. Germline CDR1 and CDR2: SGHNT and YYREEE (reference sequence). There are 13 residues in the CDR3. CDR3 protein: CASSPDRNYGYTF. The CDR3 DNA reads TGTGCCAGCAGTCCTGACAGAAACTATGGCTACACCTTC.

The chain has TRBV4-1 and TRBJ1-3; D not certain. Per the germline V gene, CDR1 is MGHRA and CDR2 is YSYEKL. Trimming shortened V by 4 bases and J by 3 bases, and 16 bases separated the two germline ends. There are 16 residues in the CDR3. DNA of the CDR3: TGCGCCAGCAGCCCGGTGGTTAGGGTGGGTGGAAACACCATATATTTT. Its translation is CASSPVVRVGGNTIYF.

The V call is TRBV5-8, the J call TRBJ2-2, with 9 bases aligning to TRBD1. This CDR3 has 15 residues. Germline CDR1 is SGHTS and CDR2 is YDEGEE. V dropped 5 bases and J dropped 7; count of bases not matched to a gene: 9. CDR3 residues: CASRRGQGRGGELFF. Here the CDR3 DNA reads TGTGCCAGCAGAAGGGGACAGGGTCGGGGCGGGGAGCTGTTTTTT.

This sequence joins TRBV12-2 and TRBJ1-1; the table calls TRBD1, which could not be checked here. TRBV12-2 is tagged as a pseudogene. The CDR3 loop spans 15 amino acids. CDR3 protein: CASRFRPGVSTEAFF. CDR3 bases: TGTGCAAGTCGCTTTCGTCCAGGGGTGAGCACTGAAGCTTTCTTT.

This clone was detected only once. This chain connects TRBV2 to TRBJ2-7; D tentatively reads TRBD1 or TRBD2 (5 bases each). The CDR3 sequence is 14 residues long. Germline V gene data show CDR1 as SNHLY and CDR2 as FYNNEI. Between the trimmed V and J ends, which lost 2 bases and 4 bases, there was a span of 12 bases. The CDR3 spells CASSESRDLYEQYF. In DNA, the CDR3 is TGTGCCAGCAGTGAATCACGGGACCTTTACGAGCAGTACTTC.

The chain joins TRBV19 to TRBJ2-3; 7 positions match TRBD2. CDR3 size: 17 residues. With V trimmed by 5 bases and J by 5 bases, 16 bases remained unmatched. Germline V CDR1 and CDR2: LNHDA, SQIVND (reference sequence). As DNA, the CDR3 is TGTGCCAGTAGTGTTCTCGGCGCGGGAGTAGGTGTAGATACGCAGTATTTT. Encoded protein: CASSVLGAGVGVDTQYF.

The gene calls are TRBV7-9 and TRBJ1-1; D is unresolved. CDR3 length equals 12 residues. Trimming removed 5 bases at V and 11 bases at J, with 15 bases between. The germline V gene encodes CDR1 SEHNR and CDR2 FQNEAQ (reference sequence). The CDR3 is CASSHGPLGAFF. DNA of the CDR3: TGTGCCAGCAGCCACGGGCCCTTGGGGGCTTTCTTT.

The chain joins TRBV7-2 to TRBJ2-7; the match to TRBD2 covers 7 bases. This CDR3 spans 16 amino acids. J lost 3 bases, V lost 1 base, and 9 bases had no gene match. Germline assignment: CDR1 SGHTA and CDR2 FQGNSA. Written as DNA, the CDR3 is TGTGCCAGCAGCTTAGACGGGACCGGGGGGTTCTACGAGCAGTACTTC. Its protein is CASSLDGTGGFYEQYF.

This clone showed up just a few times. The chain has TRBV24-1 and TRBJ2-7; D could derive from TRBD1 or TRBD2 (6 bases each). Per the germline V gene, CDR1 is KGHDR and CDR2 is SFDVKD. This CDR3 region has 15 residues. V was pared by 9 bases and J by 5 bases, with 22 bases between. The CDR3 protein is CATVHRDPRGDEQYF. The CDR3 coding sequence is TGTGCCACCGTACACCGGGACCCTAGGGGGGACGAGCAGTACTTC.

The chain recombines TRBV28 with TRBJ2-7; no reliable D call. Germline assignment: CDR1 MDHEN and CDR2 SYDVKM. V was shortened by 2 bases and J by 2 bases, with 4 bases between the two germline ends. This CDR3 spans 12 amino acids. The CDR3, as DNA: TGTGCCAGCAGTTTAGGTACCTACGAGCAGTACTTC. Amino acid sequence: CASSLGTYEQYF.

The chain is built from TRBV28 and TRBJ1-4; 10 nucleotides match TRBD1. This CDR3 has 15 amino acids. In germline, CDR1 is MDHEN, CDR2 SYDVKM. J gave up 10 bases and V 3 bases, and 8 bases lay outside the gene matches. The CDR3 loop reads CASSFRDRGIGKLFF. DNA of the CDR3: TGTGCCAGCAGTTTCCGGGACAGGGGAATAGGAAAACTGTTTTTT.

The chain links TRBV7-9 to TRBJ1-5; the D is unclear. V dropped 4 bases and J dropped 2 bases, with 12 bases sitting between them. This CDR3 contains 15 residues. Germline CDR1 and CDR2: SEHNR and FQNEAQ (reference sequence). DNA of the CDR3: TGTGCCAGCAGCTCTCCGGGGATGGGCAATCAGCCCCAGCATTTT. Encoded protein: CASSSPGMGNQPQHF.

The chain combines TRBV3-1 (or the pseudogene TRBV3-2) with TRBJ1-1; the match to TRBD1 covers 9 bases. V gave up 2 bases and J gave up 1 base; unmatched junction bases: 2. Germline V gene data show CDR1 as LGHDT and CDR2 as YNNKEL (reference sequence). The CDR3 runs 15 residues. The CDR3 nucleotides read TGTGCCAGCAGCCAAACAGGGGGCAAGAACACTGAAGCTTTCTTT. Translation: CASSQTGGKNTEAFF.

The genes are TRBV7-5 and TRBJ2-7; the DNA was not compared with TRBD2, the D call given in the table. TRBV7-5 counts as a pseudogene. The CDR3 sequence is 12 residues long. CDR3 coding DNA: TGTGTCAGAAGCTCCCATTCGGGGGAGCAGTACTTC. Amino acid sequence: CVRSSHSGEQYF.

The chain has TRBV28 and TRBJ1-5; D call uncertain. Germline V lookup: CDR1 MDHEN, CDR2 SYDVKM. The V gene lost 9 bases and the J gene lost 5 bases, with 11 bases spanning the gap. The CDR3 sequence is 12 residues long. The CDR3 is CASNTPDQPQHF. In nucleotides, the CDR3 is TGTGCCAGTAACACCCCCGATCAGCCCCAGCATTTT.

J is TRBJ2-2 and V is TRBV3-1 (or the pseudogene TRBV3-2); D remains ambiguous. The CDR3 is 15 residues long. V lost 5 bases and J lost 1, with 11 bases in between. CDR1 is LGHDT and CDR2 is YNNKEL in the germline V gene (reference sequence). The CDR3 DNA follows: TGTGCCAGCAGCTCTGTAGCCGTGAACACCGGGGAGCTGTTTTTT. Protein: CASSSVAVNTGELFF.

The chain employs TRBV6-6 and TRBJ2-3; 15 nucleotides match TRBD2. The CDR3 runs 18 residues. V was clipped by 5 bases and J by 4 bases; unmatched bases: 10. Germline CDR1 reads MNHNY; CDR2 reads SVGAGI (reference sequence). CDR3 nucleotide sequence: TGTGCCAGCAGTCCTTTATGGACTAGCGGGAGGGGGCCAGATACGCAGTATTTT. This sequence encodes CASSPLWTSGRGPDTQYF.